This T cell receptor beta chain was sequenced in a study of T-cell memory formation after mild COVID-19. Study observations and caveats: While clones contracting from day 15 to 85 were balanced between CD4 and CD8, later expanders leaned CD4+.

In this sample, this clonotype turned up a few times. What it recognizes is unknown. Germline CDR1 is KGHDR and CDR2 is SFDVKD. With 2 bases removed from V and 9 bases from J, the gap between germline ends came to 7 bases. The CDR3 covers 12 residues. Employing constant-segment primers, 5'RACE generated TCR alpha and TCR beta cDNA libraries bearing sample barcodes and UMIs. In TCRdb, the 5' RACE reads were re-called with MiXCR into one record per CDR3 protein. Of approximately 500,000 distinct CDR3 sequences detected, around a quarter appear once; the ten largest clones hold around 12%. The sequence came from an adult woman who had mild COVID-19 (a few samples of this study predate the infection). Cell type and time point are not known. Sequencing was performed on PBMCs or a T cell subset sorted from them (not recorded which). The rearrangement joins TRBV24-1 to TRBJ2-1; possible D gene TRBD2, 6 bases. CDR3 region: CATSDWGGEQFF. CDR3 DNA sequence: TGTGCCACCAGTGATTGGGGAGGTGAGCAGTTCTTC.